The 19 T cell receptor beta chains given below trace back to one sample, sequenced in a study of T cell repertoires in cytomegalovirus infection. Using its own MiXCR run on the reads, TCRdb lists one record per CDR3 protein. The sample has roughly 760,000 distinct CDR3 sequences, 35% seen once; the top ten hold around 2.6%. Sequencing used PBMCs. The receptor set was obtained from a human donor in good health (CMV status not recorded). Some clones in this sample may be carry-over from other donors' samples.

This clonotype appeared a single time. Germline and junction disagree at one end, which may indicate a read error. The chain carries TRBV20-1 and TRBJ1-4; D unclear. Germline CDR1 reads DFQATT; CDR2 reads SNEGSKA (reference sequence). The CDR3 runs 14 residues. In DNA, the CDR3 is TGCAGTGCGAGGACGGATGAACGGGGTGAACAACTGTTTTTT. It is translated as CSARTDERGEQLFF.

As regards this clonotype: A much larger clone differs from this one at a single base, so this may be a read error. The chain is built from TRBV7-2 and TRBJ1-2; D gene ambiguous. Germline CDR1 SGHTA, CDR2 FQGNSA. CDR3 length: 13 residues. V was trimmed by 1 base and J by 3 bases, leaving 6 bases between them. CDR3 residues: CASSLVVYYGYTF. The CDR3 DNA reads as TGTGCCAGCAGCTTAGTCGTGTACTATGGCTACACCTTC.

Of note for this clonotype: A junction end diverges from the germline sequence, so it may reflect a read error. This rearrangement joins TRBV6-5 to TRBJ1-1; TRBD1 aligns across 8 bases. From germline, CDR1 is MNHEY and CDR2 SVGAGI. CDR3 length: 14 amino acids. In DNA, the CDR3 is TGTGCCCGCAGGACAGGGTCTGGCAACACTGAAGCTTTCTTT. Amino acid sequence: CARRTGSGNTEAFF.

Here the CDR3 DNA reads TGTGCCAGCAGCTCGGGACTAGCGGGAGGGATCAAGAGGGAGACCCAGTACTTC. Translated: CASSSGLAGGIKRETQYF. The rearrangement links TRBV7-2 to TRBJ2-5; 16 bases fit TRBD2. This CDR3 region has 18 residues. CDR1 and CDR2 from the germline V gene are SGHTA and FQGNSA. V lost 4 bases to trimming and J lost 5 bases; unmatched junction nucleotides: 10. The complete variable domain, with remaining parts taken from reference TRBV7-2 and TRBJ2-5, reads GAGVSQSPSNKVTEKGKDVELRCDPISGHTALYWYRQSLGQGLEFLIYFQGNSAPDKSGLPSDRFSAERTGGSVSTLTIQRTQQEDSAVYLCASSSGLAGGIKRETQYFGPGTRLLVL.

The chain combines TRBV12-3 or TRBV12-4 with TRBJ1-1; no definite D call. This CDR3 contains 15 residues. Trimming cost V 7 bases and J 0 bases, with 15 bases left between them. The chain's CDR3 is CASTTSRALNTEAFF. DNA for the CDR3: TGTGCCAGCACCACTAGCCGGGCCTTGAACACTGAAGCTTTCTTT.

This clonotype was seen a single time. The rearrangement uses TRBV27 and TRBJ1-2; D gene unclear. Trimming took 4 bases from V and 0 from J, leaving 6 bases between them. Germline CDR1 is MNHEY and CDR2 is SMNVEV (reference sequence). The CDR3 is 13 residues long. The CDR3 DNA is TGTGCCAGCAGTTGGACCGCTAACTATGGCTACACCTTC. Amino acids: CASSWTANYGYTF.

Comments on this clonotype: At one end, the junction sequence differs from germline, possibly due to a read error. DNA of the CDR3: TGTGCCAGCAGCTTCCCCGGCCAGAACGCCGGGGAGCTGTTTTTT. Translation gives CASSFPGQNAGELFF. The chain is built from TRBV11-2 and TRBJ2-2; D is uncertain. From germline, CDR1 is SGHAT and CDR2 FQNNGV. The CDR3 is 15 residues long.

There are a few counts of this clonotype. The chain links TRBV10-3 to TRBJ2-7; tentative D call: TRBD1 (6 bases). V lost 5 bases and J lost 2, with 10 bases in between. Per the germline V gene, CDR1 is ENHRY and CDR2 is SYGVKD. The CDR3 is made up of 13 amino acids. CDR3 DNA: TGTGCCATCAGTCCGACAGGAACCTACGAGCAGTACTTC. This codes for CAISPTGTYEQYF.

V usage is TRBV7-2 and J usage is TRBJ2-2, with D possibly TRBD2 on 5 matching bases. CDR3 length: 14 residues. Germline V CDR1 and CDR2: SGHTA, FQGNSA. The V end lost 2 bases, the J end lost 6 bases, and 10 bases lay between the germline ends. The CDR3 region is CASSLITSSGELFF. In DNA, the CDR3 is TGTGCCAGCAGCTTAATAACTAGTTCCGGGGAGCTGTTTTTT. The full variable domain, in which reference TRBV7-2 and TRBJ2-2 provide the parts outside the CDR3, is GAGVSQSPSNKVTEKGKDVELRCDPISGHTALYWYRQSLGQGLEFLIYFQGNSAPDKSGLPSDRFSAERTGGSVSTLTIQRTQQEDSAVYLCASSLITSSGELFFGEGSRLTVL.

This clonotype was recorded at least ten times. CDR3 sequence (DNA): TGTGCCATCAGGGGCCAGGGCCAGCCCCAGCATTTT. The encoded protein is CAIRGQGQPQHF. The rearrangement uses TRBV10-3 and TRBJ1-5, with D maybe TRBD1 (5 bases). Germline V CDR1 and CDR2: ENHRY, SYGVKD. Trimming left V 6 bases short and J 7 bases short, with 10 bases between. The CDR3 extends over 12 amino acids.

This rearrangement joins TRBV12-3 or TRBV12-4 to TRBJ1-5; TRBD1 might be the D (5 bases). The CDR3 has 14 residues. Deletions cut 1 base from V and 7 bases from J, with 11 bases between. CDR3 coding DNA: TGTGCCAGCAGTTTAGGAGGGGCTAAGCAGCCCCAGCATTTT. It translates to CASSLGGAKQPQHF.

There are many counts of this clonotype. The chain is built from TRBV7-2 and TRBJ2-7; 8 positions agree with TRBD2. The germline gives CDR1 SGHTA, CDR2 FQGNSA. The length of the CDR3 is 14 residues. V trimming: 4 bases; J trimming: 9 bases; junction bases outside the gene matches: 11. The CDR3 DNA reads as TGTGCCAGCAGCTCAGCGGGAGACCCGATGAGGCAGTACTTC. It yields the protein CASSSAGDPMRQYF.

This clonotype was seen a few times. The CDR3 DNA is TGTGCCAGCAGCTTAGCTCGAAGGACAGGGCTGCAATATGGCTACACCTTC. Translation: CASSLARRTGLQYGYTF. This chain links TRBV7-2 with TRBJ1-2, with TRBD1 identical over 8 bases. Germline CDR1 and CDR2: SGHTA and FQGNSA. Germline trimming cut 0 bases from V and 5 bases from J; bases unmatched to any gene: 11. The CDR3 spans 17 residues.

The chain has TRBV12-3 or TRBV12-4 and TRBJ2-3; D not certain. The CDR3 length is 17 residues. Trimming pared 5 bases from V and 2 bases from J, leaving 20 bases between. CDR3 region: CASSRRARMEFTDTQYF. The CDR3 DNA reads as TGTGCCAGCAGTCGTAGGGCGCGGATGGAATTCACAGATACGCAGTATTTT.

V is TRBV29-1 and J is TRBJ1-4, with a tentative D call TRBD1 (5 bases). The CDR3 is made up of 14 amino acids. V shed 0 bases and J shed 10 bases, with 15 bases lying between them. From germline, CDR1 is SQVTM and CDR2 ANQGSEA. CDR3 sequence: CSVEEERQLGKLFF. In DNA, the CDR3 is TGCAGCGTTGAAGAGGAGAGACAGCTCGGAAAACTGTTTTTT.

As concerns this clonotype: Given a much more abundant clone one base away, this may be a read error. The V and J genes are TRBV7-6 and TRBJ2-7; D is unclear. This CDR3 is built from 13 residues. Germline values: CDR1 SGHVS, CDR2 FNYEAQ. The CDR3 protein is CASSFGPSGEQYF. CDR3 DNA sequence: TGTGCTAGCAGCTTTGGACCGTCTGGAGAGCAGTACTTC.

The chain is built from TRBV13 and TRBJ2-3; D possibly corresponds to TRBD2 (5 bases). Germline CDR1 and CDR2: PRHDT and FYEKMQ (reference sequence). Trimming left V 1 base short and J 2 bases short, with 13 bases between. CDR3 length equals 16 residues. CDR3 nucleotide sequence: TGTGCCAGCAGCTTAGTTCGGCGGGTTGACACAGATACGCAGTATTTT. Translated: CASSLVRRVDTDTQYF.

A few counts support this clonotype. The gene calls are TRBV28 and TRBJ2-1; D gene unclear. Between the trimmed V and J ends, which lost 2 bases and 0 bases, there was a span of 8 bases. Germline V lookup: CDR1 MDHEN, CDR2 SYDVKM. The CDR3 contains 15 residues. The CDR3 reads CASSLGSYSYNEQFF. CDR3 nucleotide sequence: TGTGCCAGCAGTTTAGGATCATACTCCTACAATGAGCAGTTCTTC.

This sequence joins TRBV2 and TRBJ1-2, with D possibly TRBD1 on 5 matching bases. CDR3 size: 15 residues. The V end lost 6 bases, the J end lost 9 bases, and 23 bases lay between the germline ends. CDR1 SNHLY and CDR2 FYNNEI come from the germline V gene. In DNA form, the CDR3 reads TGTGCCAGCAGATTGTCCTTAGTAGGGGTTGTCAGCTACACCTTC. Translation gives CASRLSLVGVVSYTF. The entire variable domain, with the rest obtained from reference TRBV2 and TRBJ1-2, is as follows: EPEVTQTPSHQVTQMGQEVILRCVPISNHLYFYWYRQILGQKVEFLVSFYNNEISEKSEIFDDQFSVERPDGSNFTLKIRSTKLEDSAMYFCASRLSLVGVVSYTFGSGTRLTVV.